This T cell receptor (beta chain) appears in the sequencing data of a study of cytomegalovirus exposure and HLA in healthy donors. Across the whole study: Earlier results showed approximately 110 million unique TCR beta sequences derived from about 179 million T cells. The Caucasian-associated ancestry cluster contained 65% to 85% of the roughly 370 genotyped donors.

Study-wide points: Cytomegalovirus status was reportedly diagnosed by the classifier with high specificity and sensitivity. Most subjects' HLA-A and HLA-B alleles were reportedly predicted from TCR beta sequences.

Per germline, CDR1 SEHNR and CDR2 FQNEAQ (reference sequence). With 5 bases clipped from V and 0 bases from J, the junction kept 15 bases outside the gene matches. The CDR3 loop spans 19 amino acids. Amplification used 60 Vbeta primers and 13 Jbeta primers. This table comes from immunoSEQ multiplex PCR, and its TCRdb copy is limited to in-frame clones, with some not included. The sample includes 140,000 or so clones, around 80% seen only once; the top ten take 2% to 3%. To note about this clone: Antigen specificity is unknown.

The V and J genes are TRBV7-9 and TRBJ2-2, with 7 bases identical to TRBD1. Sequenced material: PBMCs. The sequence was collected from a boy aged 2 to 9 in good health and CMV-seronegative. The CDR3 loop reads CASSPPTGSGYTNTGELFF. In DNA, the CDR3 is TGTGCCAGCAGCCCTCCGACAGGGAGCGGCTATACGAACACCGGGGAGCTGTTTTTT.